This T cell receptor beta chain appears in the sequencing data of a study of human T cells and chemical hapten exposure. Study-level findings and limits: Sensitization with DPC brought no change to TCRs above 1 in 1000 in frequency. Among expanded TCRs, significantly more large CDR3 similarity clusters formed than among controls.

TCRdb analysed the RACE reads with MiXCR anew, one entry per CDR3 protein. The sample records 85,000 to 100,000 distinct CDR3 sequences, 12% being singletons. CDR1 is MNHEY, CDR2 SVGAGI, per germline. V shed 0 bases, J shed 4 bases, and the junction held 4 bases outside the gene matches. The length of the CDR3 is 15 residues. This clonotype was seen more than once but under ten times. Its antigen is as yet unknown. Specified time point: patch test 1, 2 weeks after DPC sensitization. Treatment of the sample: therapeutic diphenylcyclopropenone sensitization with weekly scalp DPC. Ahead of applying each patch test, blood was sampled.

The source of this sequence is a woman in her forties with alopecia areata. Some clones in this sample may be carry-over from other donors' samples. The chain joins TRBV6-5 to TRBJ2-5; 8 nucleotides line up with TRBD1. The sequenced sample was whole blood, obtained in connection with sensitization to the hapten diphenylcyclopropenone (DPC). CDR3 DNA: TGTGCCAGCAGTTACTCAGACAGGGGTACAGAGACCCAGTACTTC. It is translated as CASSYSDRGTETQYF.